The clone carrying this T cell receptor beta chain has ten or more counts. The sample belongs to a study of T-cell reconstitution after alpha-beta-depleted transplantation in children. The junction had 8 bases not matched to a gene; V was cut back by 3 bases and J by 0 bases. This CDR3 region has 17 residues. Germline V gene data show CDR1 as LGHNA and CDR2 as YNFKEQ. As it was prepared, the TCRbeta library received unique molecular identifiers. Each CDR3 protein is one row after TCRdb ran MiXCR on the PCR reads. The sample consists of 70,000 to 95,000 distinct CDR3 sequences, about 12% of them appearing once.

The source of this sequence is a human donor who donated a stem cell graft to a child with inherited bone marrow failure. The input for sequencing was PBMCs from the stem cell graft donor, taken from the stem cell graft. V gene TRBV4-2 combines with J gene TRBJ2-1; 7 positions match TRBD1. The CDR3 loop is CASSQPDRASSYNEQFF. CDR3 DNA sequence: TGTGCCAGCAGCCAGCCCGACAGGGCCAGCTCCTACAATGAGCAGTTCTTC.